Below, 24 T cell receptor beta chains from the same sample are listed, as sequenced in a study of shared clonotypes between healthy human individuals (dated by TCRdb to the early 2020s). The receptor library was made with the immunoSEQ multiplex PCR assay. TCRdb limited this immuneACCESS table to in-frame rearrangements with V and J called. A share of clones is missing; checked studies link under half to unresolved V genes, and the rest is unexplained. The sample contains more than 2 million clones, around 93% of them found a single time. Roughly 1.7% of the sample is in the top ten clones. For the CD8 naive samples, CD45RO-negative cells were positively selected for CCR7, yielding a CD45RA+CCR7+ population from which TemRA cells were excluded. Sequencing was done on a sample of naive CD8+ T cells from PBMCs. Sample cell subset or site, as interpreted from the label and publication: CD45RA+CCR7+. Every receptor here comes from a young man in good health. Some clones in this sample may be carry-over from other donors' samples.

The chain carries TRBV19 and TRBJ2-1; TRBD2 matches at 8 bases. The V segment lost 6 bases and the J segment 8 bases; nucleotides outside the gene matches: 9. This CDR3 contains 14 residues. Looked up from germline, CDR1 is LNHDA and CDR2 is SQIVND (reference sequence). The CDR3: CASSSSPGGDEQFF. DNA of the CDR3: TGTGCCAGTAGCTCCTCTCCGGGGGGGGATGAGCAGTTCTTC. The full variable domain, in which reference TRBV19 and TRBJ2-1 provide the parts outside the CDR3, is DGGITQSPKYLFRKEGQNVTLSCEQNLNHDAMYWYRQDPGQGLRLIYYSQIVNDFQKGDIAEGYSVSREKKESFPLTVTSAQKNPTAFYLCASSSSPGGDEQFFGPGTRLTVL.

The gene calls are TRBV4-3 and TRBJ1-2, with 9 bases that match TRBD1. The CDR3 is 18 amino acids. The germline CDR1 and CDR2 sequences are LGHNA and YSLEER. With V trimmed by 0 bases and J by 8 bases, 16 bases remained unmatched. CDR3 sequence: CASSQDLGPPQGAPGYTF. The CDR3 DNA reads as TGCGCCAGCAGCCAAGATCTGGGGCCCCCACAGGGGGCGCCCGGCTACACCTTC.

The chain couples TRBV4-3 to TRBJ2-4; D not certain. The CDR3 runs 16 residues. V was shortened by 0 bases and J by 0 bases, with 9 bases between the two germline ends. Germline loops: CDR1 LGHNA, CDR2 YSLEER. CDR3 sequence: CASSQDAWGAKNIQYF. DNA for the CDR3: TGCGCCAGCAGCCAAGACGCCTGGGGAGCCAAAAACATTCAGTACTTC.

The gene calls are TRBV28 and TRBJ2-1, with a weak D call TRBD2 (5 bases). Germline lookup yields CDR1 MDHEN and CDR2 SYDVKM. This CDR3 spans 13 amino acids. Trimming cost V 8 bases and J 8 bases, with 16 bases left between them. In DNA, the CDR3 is TGTGCCAGCTTACGGGATATGCCCCATGAGCAGTTCTTC. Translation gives CASLRDMPHEQFF. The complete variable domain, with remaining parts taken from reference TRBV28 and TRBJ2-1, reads DVKVTQSSRYLVKRTGEKVFLECVQDMDHENMFWYRQDPGLGLRLIYFSYDVKMKEKGDIPEGYSVSREKKERFSLILESASTNQTSMYLCASLRDMPHEQFFGPGTRLTVL.

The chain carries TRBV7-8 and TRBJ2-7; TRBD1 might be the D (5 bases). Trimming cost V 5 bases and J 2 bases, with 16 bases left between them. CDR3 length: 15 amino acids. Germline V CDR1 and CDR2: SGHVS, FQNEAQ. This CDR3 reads CASSPQPGKTYEQYF. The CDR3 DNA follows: TGTGCCAGCAGCCCTCAGCCAGGGAAGACCTACGAGCAGTACTTC. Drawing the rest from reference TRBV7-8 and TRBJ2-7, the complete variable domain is GAGVSQSPRYKVAKRGQDVALRCDPISGHVSLFWYQQALGQGPEFLTYFQNEAQLDKSGLPSDRFFAERPEGSVSTLKIQRTQQEDSAVYLCASSPQPGKTYEQYFGPGTRLTVT.

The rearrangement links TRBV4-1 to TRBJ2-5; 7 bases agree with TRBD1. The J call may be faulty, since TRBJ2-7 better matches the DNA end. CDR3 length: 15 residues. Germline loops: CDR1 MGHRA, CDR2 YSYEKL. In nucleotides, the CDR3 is TGCGCCAGCAGCCAAGATGACAACAGGGGATACGAGCAGTACTTC. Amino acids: CASSQDDNRGYEQYF.

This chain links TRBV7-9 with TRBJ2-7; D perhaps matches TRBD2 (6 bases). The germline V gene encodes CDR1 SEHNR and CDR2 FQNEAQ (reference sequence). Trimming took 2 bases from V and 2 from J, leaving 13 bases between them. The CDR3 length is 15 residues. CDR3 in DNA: TGTGCCAGCAGCTTAATAACAGGAGGGCCCTACGAGCAGTACTTC. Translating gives CASSLITGGPYEQYF.

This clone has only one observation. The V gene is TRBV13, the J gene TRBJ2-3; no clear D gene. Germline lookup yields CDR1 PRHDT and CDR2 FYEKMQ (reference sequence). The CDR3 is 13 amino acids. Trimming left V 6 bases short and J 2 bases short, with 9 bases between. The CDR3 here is CASSPFNTDTQYF. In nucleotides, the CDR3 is TGTGCCAGCAGTCCCTTTAACACAGATACGCAGTATTTT.

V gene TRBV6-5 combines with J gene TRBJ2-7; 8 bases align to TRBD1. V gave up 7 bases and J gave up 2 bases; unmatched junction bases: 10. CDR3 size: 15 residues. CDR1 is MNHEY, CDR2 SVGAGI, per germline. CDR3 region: CASTQGALLPYEQYF. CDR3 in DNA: TGTGCCAGCACCCAGGGGGCCTTACTTCCCTACGAGCAGTACTTC.

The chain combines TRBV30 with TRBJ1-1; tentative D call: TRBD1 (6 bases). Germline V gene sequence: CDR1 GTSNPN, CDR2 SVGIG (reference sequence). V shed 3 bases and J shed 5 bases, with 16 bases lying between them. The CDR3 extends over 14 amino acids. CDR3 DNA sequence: TGTGCCTGGAGGGGGGCCCCCTACAGAACTGAAGCTTTCTTT. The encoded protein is CAWRGAPYRTEAFF.

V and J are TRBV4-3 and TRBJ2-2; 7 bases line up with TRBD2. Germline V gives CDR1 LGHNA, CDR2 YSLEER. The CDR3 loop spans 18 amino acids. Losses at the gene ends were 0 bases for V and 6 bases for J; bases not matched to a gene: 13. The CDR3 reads CASSQEGGRSFAAGELFF. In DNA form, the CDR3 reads TGCGCCAGCAGCCAAGAAGGCGGGAGATCATTCGCCGCCGGGGAGCTGTTTTTT.

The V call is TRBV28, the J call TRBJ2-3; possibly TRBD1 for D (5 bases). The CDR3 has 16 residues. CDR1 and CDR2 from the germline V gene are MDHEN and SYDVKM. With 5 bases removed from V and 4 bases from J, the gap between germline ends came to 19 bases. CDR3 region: CASSPFRDSDADTQYF. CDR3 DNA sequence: TGTGCCAGCAGTCCCTTCAGGGATTCTGATGCAGATACGCAGTATTTT.

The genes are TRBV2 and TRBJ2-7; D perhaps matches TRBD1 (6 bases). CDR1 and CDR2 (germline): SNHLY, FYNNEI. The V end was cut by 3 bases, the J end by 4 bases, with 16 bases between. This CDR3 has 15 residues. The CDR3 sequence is CASSDLQGSDYEQYF. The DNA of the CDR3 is TGTGCCAGCAGTGACTTACAGGGCTCAGATTACGAGCAGTACTTC.

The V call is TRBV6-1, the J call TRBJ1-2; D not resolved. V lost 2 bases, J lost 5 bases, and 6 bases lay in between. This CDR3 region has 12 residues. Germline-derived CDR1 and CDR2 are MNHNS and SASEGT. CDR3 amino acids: CASSERGYGYTF. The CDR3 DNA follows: TGTGCCAGCAGTGAACGGGGATATGGCTACACCTTC.

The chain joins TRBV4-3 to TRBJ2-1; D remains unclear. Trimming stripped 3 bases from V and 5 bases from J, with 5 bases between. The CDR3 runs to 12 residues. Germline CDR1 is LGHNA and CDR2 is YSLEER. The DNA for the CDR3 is TGCGCCAGCAGCCACGTCGACAATGAGCAGTTCTTC. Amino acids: CASSHVDNEQFF.

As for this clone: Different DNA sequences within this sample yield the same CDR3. For the CDR3, the DNA is TGTGCCAGCAGCCAAGGCGCAGGGGCCTACGAGCAGTACTTC. Translated: CASSQGAGAYEQYF. The chain is built from TRBV14 and TRBJ2-7, with a weak D call TRBD1 (6 bases). Germline lookup yields CDR1 SGHDN and CDR2 FVKESK. The V end was cut by 1 base, the J end by 2 bases, with 9 bases between. The CDR3 runs 14 residues.

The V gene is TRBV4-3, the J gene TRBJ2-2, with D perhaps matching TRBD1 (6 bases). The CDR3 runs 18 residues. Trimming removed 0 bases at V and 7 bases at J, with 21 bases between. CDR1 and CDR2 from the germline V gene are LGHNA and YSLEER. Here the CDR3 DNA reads TGCGCCAGCAGCCAAGAAGGGGTATTCCGCAGGGGCATCGGGGAGCTGTTTTTT. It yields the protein CASSQEGVFRRGIGELFF.

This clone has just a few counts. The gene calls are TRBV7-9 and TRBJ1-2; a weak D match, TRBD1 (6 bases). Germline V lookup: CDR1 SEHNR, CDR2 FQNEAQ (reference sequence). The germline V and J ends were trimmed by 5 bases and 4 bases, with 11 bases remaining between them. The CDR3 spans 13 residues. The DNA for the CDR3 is TGTGCCAGCAGCGTACAGGGTGGCTATGGCTACACCTTC. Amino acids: CASSVQGGYGYTF.

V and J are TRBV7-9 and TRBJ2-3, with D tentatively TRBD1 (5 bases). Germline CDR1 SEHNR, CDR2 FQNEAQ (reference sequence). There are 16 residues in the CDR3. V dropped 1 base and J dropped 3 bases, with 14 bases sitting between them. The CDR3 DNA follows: TGTGCCAGCAGCTTAGTTGTGGGGCGGTCGACAGATACGCAGTATTTT. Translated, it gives CASSLVVGRSTDTQYF.

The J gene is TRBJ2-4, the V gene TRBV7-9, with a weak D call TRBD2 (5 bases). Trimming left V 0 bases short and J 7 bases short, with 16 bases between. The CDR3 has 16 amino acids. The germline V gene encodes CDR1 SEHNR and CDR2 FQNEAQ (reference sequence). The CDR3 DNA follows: TGTGCCAGCAGCTTAGCTGGACTGTACCCTAGGAACATTCAGTACTTC. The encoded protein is CASSLAGLYPRNIQYF.

The CDR3 loop reads CASSSRQGARNTEAFF. The CDR3 DNA reads TGCGCCAGCAGCTCCCGACAGGGGGCGCGGAACACTGAAGCTTTCTTT. The chain combines TRBV4-1 with TRBJ1-1, with 10 nucleotides matching TRBD1. This CDR3 comprises 16 residues. Germline assignment: CDR1 MGHRA and CDR2 YSYEKL. The V gene end was trimmed by 5 bases and the J gene end by 1 base; junction bases not matched to a gene: 7.

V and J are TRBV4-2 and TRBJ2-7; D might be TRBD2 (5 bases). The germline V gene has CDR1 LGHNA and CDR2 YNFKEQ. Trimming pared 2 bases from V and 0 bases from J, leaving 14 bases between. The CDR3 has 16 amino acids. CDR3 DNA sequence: TGTGCCAGCAGCCAATCCGTCGGCGAGGGCTCCTACGAGCAGTACTTC. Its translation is CASSQSVGEGSYEQYF.

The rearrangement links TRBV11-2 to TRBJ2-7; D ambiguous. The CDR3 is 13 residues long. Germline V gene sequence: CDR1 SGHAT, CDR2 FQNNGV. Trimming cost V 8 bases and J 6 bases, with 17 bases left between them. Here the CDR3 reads CASRLAPFSEQYF. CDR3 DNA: TGTGCCAGCCGTCTCGCGCCTTTCTCCGAGCAGTACTTC.

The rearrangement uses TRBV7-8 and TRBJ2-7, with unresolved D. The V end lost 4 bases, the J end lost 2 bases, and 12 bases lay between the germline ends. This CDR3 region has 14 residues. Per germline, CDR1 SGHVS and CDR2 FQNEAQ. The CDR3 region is CASSSRTDAYEQYF. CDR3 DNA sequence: TGTGCCAGCAGCTCCAGGACCGACGCCTACGAGCAGTACTTC. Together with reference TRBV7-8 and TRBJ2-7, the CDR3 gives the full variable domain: GAGVSQSPRYKVAKRGQDVALRCDPISGHVSLFWYQQALGQGPEFLTYFQNEAQLDKSGLPSDRFFAERPEGSVSTLKIQRTQQEDSAVYLCASSSRTDAYEQYFGPGTRLTVT.